The next 23 T cell receptor beta chains were all read from a single sample in a study of identical twins. TCRdb ran MiXCR on the 5' RACE reads and lists one entry per CDR3 protein. The sample records hundreds of thousands of distinct CDR3 sequences, more than 20% being singletons. This same sample was also part of a study on T cells expressing NK-cell markers.

Sequencing input: CD4+ T cells sorted from blood. Receptors originate from a woman between 18 and 29 years old in good health.

This clonotype was found once. The genes are TRBV20-1 and TRBJ2-6; 10 bases line up with TRBD2. Unmatched junction bases numbered 2, after V lost 4 bases and J lost 2 bases. Germline-derived CDR1 and CDR2 are DFQATT and SNEGSKA (reference sequence). The CDR3 is 15 amino acids. Written as DNA, the CDR3 is TGCAGTGCTAAAACTAGCGGGACTGGGGCCAACGTCCTGACTTTC. Its protein product is CSAKTSGTGANVLTF.

This clonotype was detected a few times. This rearrangement joins TRBV5-1 to TRBJ1-5; 8 bases align to TRBD1. CDR1 and CDR2 (germline): SGHRS, YFSETQ. This CDR3 is built from 13 residues. V lost 2 bases, J lost 7 bases, and 2 bases stayed unmatched. The CDR3 protein is CASSFDRGQPQHF. CDR3 bases: TGCGCCAGCAGCTTTGACAGGGGACAGCCCCAGCATTTT.

There are a few counts of this clonotype. The chain carries TRBV12-3 or TRBV12-4 and TRBJ2-1, with 8 bases lining up with TRBD2. This CDR3 spans 17 amino acids. V trimming: 4 bases; J trimming: 2 bases; junction bases outside the gene matches: 10. CDR3 in DNA: TGTGCCAGCAGTTGGGTACGGGGGGGGAATGCCTACAATGAGCAGTTCTTC. It specifies CASSWVRGGNAYNEQFF.

The chain is built from TRBV10-3 and TRBJ1-2, with a tentative D call TRBD1 (6 bases). CDR3 length equals 14 residues. Trimming removed 5 bases at V and 1 base at J, with 11 bases between. Germline lookup yields CDR1 ENHRY and CDR2 SYGVKD. This chain's CDR3 is CAISQGQINYGYTF. For the CDR3, the DNA is TGTGCCATCAGTCAAGGACAGATTAACTATGGCTACACCTTC.

The CDR3 DNA is TGCAGCGTCCGACTAGCGGGGGGGTACGAGCAGTACTTC. Its translation: CSVRLAGGYEQYF. The rearrangement joins TRBV29-1 to TRBJ2-7; 14 bases align to TRBD2. Germline CDR1 is SQVTM and CDR2 is ANQGSEA. J gave up 4 bases and V 6 bases, and 2 bases lay outside the gene matches. The length of the CDR3 is 13 residues.

V is TRBV20-1 and J is TRBJ2-3, with D unresolved. V lost 4 bases and J lost 0, with 11 bases in between. This CDR3 is 14 amino acids long. Germline-derived CDR1 and CDR2 are DFQATT and SNEGSKA (reference sequence). Here the CDR3 DNA reads TGCAGTGCTACGACCTGGGGAAGCACAGATACGCAGTATTTT. This sequence encodes CSATTWGSTDTQYF.

The chain joins TRBV11-2 to TRBJ2-1; TRBD2 matches at 7 bases. CDR3 size: 17 residues. After removal of 5 bases from V and 4 bases from J, the junction contained 14 bases not matched to a gene. The germline gives CDR1 SGHAT, CDR2 FQNNGV. The CDR3 DNA sequence: TGTGCCAGCAGCCCCCGGGGGGAGGCTGCCTTTTACAATGAGCAGTTCTTC. Translation: CASSPRGEAAFYNEQFF.

In its sample, this clonotype was seen many times. The chain uses TRBV7-2 and TRBJ2-1, with 8 bases matching TRBD2. Germline CDR1 and CDR2: SGHTA and FQGNSA. The trim removed 5 bases at V and 0 bases at J, leaving 3 bases unmatched. This CDR3 spans 15 amino acids. CDR3: CASSSGGPSYNEQFF. CDR3 nucleotides: TGTGCCAGCAGCAGCGGGGGTCCCTCCTACAATGAGCAGTTCTTC.

The chain employs TRBV7-8 and TRBJ2-1; unclear D gene. Germline CDR1 is SGHVS and CDR2 is FQNEAQ. The CDR3 length is 17 residues. The V end lost 5 bases, the J end lost 0 bases, and 17 bases lay between the germline ends. The CDR3 region has the DNA TGTGCCAGCAGCCCCGAACCGTCTGGGAACTCCTACAATGAGCAGTTCTTC. Translating gives CASSPEPSGNSYNEQFF.

DNA for the CDR3: TGTGCCTGCCTCTTTACGGGAGTCTACGAGCAGTACTTC. This gives the protein CACLFTGVYEQYF. The chain joins TRBV30 to TRBJ2-7; maybe TRBD2 (6 bases). V was pared by 6 bases and J by 3 bases, with 15 bases between. The CDR3 extends over 13 amino acids. The germline CDR1 and CDR2 sequences are GTSNPN and SVGIG (reference sequence).

The chain employs TRBV29-1 and TRBJ2-1; D remains ambiguous. CDR1 and CDR2 from the germline V gene are SQVTM and ANQGSEA. Between the trimmed V and J ends, which lost 7 bases and 3 bases, there was a span of 4 bases. CDR3 length equals 10 residues. The CDR3 is CSAYYNEQFF. CDR3 sequence (DNA): TGCAGCGCCTACTACAATGAGCAGTTCTTC.

This clonotype turned up a few times. The rearrangement links TRBV20-1 to TRBJ2-1, with D uncertain. Trimming stripped 6 bases from V and 11 bases from J, with 20 bases between. Looked up from germline, CDR1 is DFQATT and CDR2 is SNEGSKA (reference sequence). This CDR3 contains 13 residues. The CDR3 nucleotides are TGCAGTGCCCCCACAACCATCTACAGTAAGCAGTTCTTC. Amino acid sequence: CSAPTTIYSKQFF.

The CDR3 sequence: CASSGRWGDTQYF. CDR3 in DNA: TGTGCCAGCAGCGGCCGATGGGGAGATACGCAGTATTTT. J is TRBJ2-3 and V is TRBV7-6; D is unresolved. The germline V gene encodes CDR1 SGHVS and CDR2 FNYEAQ. V was shortened by 5 bases and J by 5 bases, with 11 bases between the two germline ends. The CDR3 consists of 13 residues. Full variable domain (outside the CDR3, taken from reference TRBV7-6 and TRBJ2-3): GAGVSQSPRYKVTKRGQDVALRCDPISGHVSLYWYRQALGQGPEFLTYFNYEAQQDKSGLPNDRFSAERPEGSISTLTIQRTEQRDSAMYRCASSGRWGDTQYFGPGTRLTVL.

This clonotype was seen a handful of times. CDR3 sequence (DNA): TGCAGTGCTAGAGGGCAGGGGAGAGGCTACACCTTC. The encoded protein is CSARGQGRGYTF. This sequence joins TRBV20-1 and TRBJ1-2, with D tentatively TRBD1 (6 bases). V lost 1 base, J lost 8 bases, and 11 bases lay in between. Per germline, CDR1 DFQATT and CDR2 SNEGSKA (reference sequence). The CDR3 runs to 12 residues.

This clonotype was observed many times. The chain uses TRBV12-3 or TRBV12-4 and TRBJ2-1; D ambiguous. The CDR3 length is 11 residues. V was clipped by 3 bases and J by 8 bases, with 5 bases between them. Here the CDR3 reads CASSFYDEQFF. The CDR3 bases are TGTGCCAGCAGTTTTTATGATGAGCAGTTCTTC.

This clonotype was seen a few times. This rearrangement joins TRBV6-1 to TRBJ2-7; 10 bases match TRBD2. The V gene's germline CDR1 is MNHNS and CDR2 SASEGT. V was clipped by 7 bases and J by 0 bases; unmatched bases: 6. The CDR3 has 15 amino acids. Here the CDR3 DNA reads TGTGCCAGCACTAGCGGGAGACTAAGCTCCTACGAGCAGTACTTC. Translating gives CASTSGRLSSYEQYF.

This clonotype showed up just a few times. V gene TRBV10-3 combines with J gene TRBJ2-1; no clear D gene. Germline V gives CDR1 ENHRY, CDR2 SYGVKD. Between the trimmed V and J ends, which lost 4 bases and 4 bases, there was a span of 8 bases. The length of the CDR3 is 13 residues. CDR3 bases: TGTGCCATCAGTGTGAGCGAGTACAATGAGCAGTTCTTC. Protein: CAISVSEYNEQFF.

This chain links TRBV12-3 or TRBV12-4 with TRBJ1-5; TRBD1 matches 7 bases. Trimming cost V 5 bases and J 9 bases; bases outside gene matches: 13. CDR3 length equals 15 residues. CDR3: CASSPQGGGRMPQHF. DNA of the CDR3: TGTGCCAGCAGTCCCCAGGGGGGCGGACGCATGCCCCAGCATTTT.

The chain uses TRBV20-1 and TRBJ1-1; D may be TRBD1 (6 bases). The V end lost 6 bases, the J end lost 7 bases, and 18 bases lay between the germline ends. CDR1 is DFQATT, CDR2 SNEGSKA, per germline (reference sequence). This CDR3 region has 13 residues. CDR3 sequence: CSAKTGAPHEAFF. In DNA, the CDR3 is TGCAGTGCCAAGACGGGGGCGCCGCATGAAGCTTTCTTT.

V usage is TRBV9 and J usage is TRBJ2-3, with a tentative D call TRBD2 (5 bases). V lost 5 bases and J 2 bases, leaving 12 bases between the germline ends. Per germline, CDR1 SGDLS and CDR2 YYNGEE. The CDR3 has 14 residues. The CDR3 spells CASSLADPTDTQYF. DNA for the CDR3: TGTGCCAGCAGTCTAGCCGACCCCACAGATACGCAGTATTTT.

As to this clonotype: Sequence at one end of the junction differs from germline and may be a read error. The gene calls are TRBV4-1 and TRBJ2-1; D may be TRBD1 (6 bases). CDR3 size: 13 residues. Germline lookup yields CDR1 MGHRA and CDR2 YSYEKL. Written as DNA, the CDR3 is TGTGCCAGGGGCTCTGGGTCCCTCAATGAGCAGTTCTTC. Translated: CARGSGSLNEQFF.

V is TRBV19 and J is TRBJ2-1, with 13 bases that match TRBD2. Germline values: CDR1 LNHDA, CDR2 SQIVND (reference sequence). Trimming took 5 bases from V and 9 from J; bases not matched to a gene: 10. The CDR3 sequence is 16 residues long. CDR3 in DNA: TGTGCCAGTAGTGCCCCGGGACTAGCGGGAAGGGCTGAGCAGTTCTTC. Its translation is CASSAPGLAGRAEQFF.

This clonotype came up a few times. This chain links TRBV6-2 or TRBV6-3 with TRBJ2-5, with 7 bases lining up with TRBD1. This CDR3 has 15 amino acids. Losses at the gene ends were 0 bases for V and 6 bases for J; bases not matched to a gene: 7. The germline gives CDR1 MNHEY, CDR2 SVGEGT. The CDR3 nucleotides are TGTGCCAGCAGTTACTCGACAGGGAGACGGAAGACCCAGTACTTC. Translation gives CASSYSTGRRKTQYF.